This T cell receptor beta chain originates from a study of tumor and adjacent non-tumor tissue in lung cancer (dated by TCRdb to 2016 to 2018). At the level of the whole study: Patients with adenocarcinoma (approximately 11), squamous cell carcinoma (2) and small cell lung cancer (1) were included in the cohort. Among the approximately 15 patients, ages ranged from roughly 31 to 80 years, about 10 were men and 5 were women, and disease was TNM stage I to III. Sequencing produced 100 million to 150 million productive TCRbeta reads in total, an average of about 4.17 million reads per sample. Using bulk TCRbeta repertoires from some 15 lung cancer patients, the study set lung tumor tissue side by side with matched distant non-tumor lung tissue. For each patient, one tumor sample and one normal lung sample were taken, giving approximately 29 paired specimens that underwent TCRbeta CDR3 sequencing.

Libraries were built with multiplex PCR. The run used an Illumina HiSeq 2500. Following protocols modified from ARM-PCR, the researchers constructed TCRbeta libraries through three rounds of nested PCR with primers (Table S4). Before sequencing, PCR products of 200-500 bp were cut from the gel and purified using the QIAquick gel extraction kit. As for the authors' bioinformatics: Reads were cleaned with Trimmomatic, merged with FLASH into complete CDR3 sequences, and assigned to V(D)J germline segments with MiTCR. Clonal diversity was calculated as the inverse Simpson's index using VDJtools. A read counted as productive if the sequence was in-frame and lacked a premature stop codon. Using fastp at Q25 and MiXCR, TCRdb reprocessed the public reads and kept productive beta chains. Every distinct CDR3 protein forms one entry, paired with its most common genes and DNA. TCRdb, rather than the study authors, made the V and J calls. A total of roughly 120,000 distinct CDR3 sequences appear in this sample, roughly 84% of them only once. 22% of the sample is in the top ten clones.

This clonotype was picked up many times. Its specific antigen is unknown. No quality values exist for individual bases; no much larger clone is one base distant. RNA was isolated from bulk unsorted tissue, and RNA quality was assessed with a NanoDrop ND-1000 and an Agilent 2100. Newly diagnosed lung cancer patients without prior chemotherapy who had been admitted for thoracic surgery in China between August and November 2014 were enrolled as donors. Patients with previous radiotherapy or chemotherapy, or with another concurrent cancer, were excluded from the study. Pieces of surgical tissue measuring 1-2 cm3 were kept in RNAlater solution and held at -80 degrees C until needed. Summary of the overall study and its limitations: The cohort had only about 16 patients, and the authors noted that larger samples and more detailed clinical data are needed. Neither the sequencing platform nor unique molecular identifiers are named or mentioned anywhere in the methods. Peripheral blood was not sequenced, so blood TCRbeta repertoires were not examined in the lung cancer patients of the study. TCR diversity was significantly higher in younger patients, and higher tumor TCR diversity was associated with shorter overall and disease-free survival. The top 100 clones accounted for a significantly larger cumulative portion of the repertoire in normal lung than in tumor tissue. TCR diversity (inverse Simpson) was significantly higher in tumor than in normal lung tissue (roughly 430 vs 170, P = 0.0075, Mann-Whitney U test).

Reading from cysteine to phenylalanine, the CDR3 counts 13 amino acids. Only the CDR3 DNA is retained, 39 bases long and in frame from the first base. V is pared back by 2 bases and J by 3 bases, with 8 bases lying between the germline termini. From the germline V gene, CDR1 is MNHEY and CDR2 is SVGAGI. The origin of this receptor is a man between 65 and 79 years old with non-small cell lung cancer. The sequenced sample consisted of lung tumor tissue. This chain is built from TRBV6-5 and TRBJ2-7, with the D gene too uncertain to name. The DNA sequence is TGTGCCAGCAGTTACGACGGATACTACGAGCAGTACTTC. Its product reads: CASSYDGYYEQYF.